A single TCR beta chain is shown here with its context. This clonotype was detected only a few times. It has no known antigen specificity. No base qualities exist here, and no much larger clone lies one base off it. The study was a case-control design nested within a healthcare worker cohort in London, UK, with weekly nasopharyngeal swab PCR tests and blood sampling. Healthcare workers were recruited between 23 and 31 March 2020, during the week of the UK lockdown, and were followed weekly for up to about 15 weeks. This sample stems from a study of early T cells in non-severe SARS-CoV-2 infection (dated by TCRdb to about 2021). Background on the whole study: Bulk RNA from unsorted whole blood was used for TCR sequencing, so alpha and beta chains could not be paired.

CDR1 and CDR2 were assigned from the germline V gene as SGHVS and FNYEAQ. The cysteine opens and the phenylalanine closes a CDR3 of 14 amino acids. Just CDR3 DNA is preserved here, 42 bases in frame from base 1. V is clipped by 7 bases and J by 3 bases, and the sequence between their germline boundaries is 16 bases long. What the authors observed across the whole study: VDJdb matching was skewed toward anti-spike CD8 responses and likely underestimated virus-specific expansions by missing private and CD4 specificities.

The protocol used for the library was 5' RACE. The sequencer listed for this sample is NextSeq 500. The TCR library protocol attached unique molecular identifiers to individual cDNA molecules to correct for sequencing error and PCR bias. TCR alpha and beta chains were both sequenced, and the abundances of alpha and beta sequences in each sample were closely correlated with each other. The study's own analysis went as follows. Decombinator V4 was used to perform V gene, J gene and CDR3 annotation of TCR sequences. Expanded TCRs were defined as changing significantly between any two time points under a Poisson model with p below 0.0001. Abundances of TCRs were expressed as counts per million after normalisation to the total number of TCRs sequenced in each sample. TRAV1-2 paired with TRAJ12, TRAJ20 or TRAJ33 defined MAIT TCRs, while TRAV10 paired with TRAJ18 defined iNKT TCRs. VDJdb, accessed 1 November 2021, was searched for CMV, EBV and SARS-CoV-2 annotated TCRs, excluding TCRs annotated for multiple antigens. Clones were called with MiXCR by TCRdb after fastp trimmed the public reads at Q25, and only in-frame beta chains were retained. Rows with one shared CDR3 protein collapse into an entry with the most common genes and DNA. Here the V and J calls rest on TCRdb's processing, not on the authors' analysis. The table for this sample lists 100,000 to 130,000 distinct CDR3 sequences; 12% of them were counted only once. Clones ranked in the top ten supply 3.1% of the sample.

The clonotype was recovered from an adult who was a healthcare worker with PCR-confirmed SARS-CoV-2 infection or an uninfected control (not recorded which). Specimen: whole blood. The chain is assembled from TRBV7-6 and TRBJ2-7; too little of a D gene remains to name it. The CDR3 region: CASTPTPYDYEQYF. The sequenced DNA: TGTGCCAGCACCCCAACTCCCTACGACTACGAGCAGTACTTC.